One sample yielded the 19 T cell receptor beta chains listed below, sequenced in a study of regulatory and conventional T cells in RAG deficiency. The method was immunoSEQ multiplex PCR; TCRdb's version includes in-frame clones alone and lacks a portion of them. The sample shows fewer than 9,500 clones, roughly 92% of them seen only once. Genomic DNA came from blood regulatory T cells gated CD4+ CD25-high CD127-low. The same sample was also studied in work on regulatory T cells. That report notes: Primers: 52 TRBV forward and 13 TRBJ reverse.

The sequencing input was CD127- CD25+ CD4+ Tregs sorted from blood. The receptors come from a human donor in good health.

This clone occurred once. The gene calls are TRBV6-6 and TRBJ2-6; 9 bases line up with TRBD1. CDR3 length: 16 residues. In germline, CDR1 is MNHNY, CDR2 SVGAGI (reference sequence). V lost 6 bases and J lost 5; bases outside the gene matches: 8. CDR3 sequence reads: CASRRTGAHRANVLTF. The DNA of the CDR3 is TGTGCCAGCAGACGGACAGGGGCTCACCGGGCCAACGTCCTGACTTTC.

This clone has just one count. This chain connects TRBV9 to TRBJ2-2; weak D call: TRBD1 (6 bases). Germline CDR1 SGDLS, CDR2 YYNGEE. The V end was cut by 3 bases, the J end by 3 bases, with 12 bases between. The CDR3 runs to 15 residues. In DNA form, the CDR3 reads TGTGCCAGCAGCGCCCGGGACACATACACCGGGGAGCTGTTTTTT. It specifies CASSARDTYTGELFF.

The V call is TRBV7-9, the J call TRBJ2-7; TRBD1 aligns across 10 bases. V shed 5 bases, J shed 4 bases, and the junction held 5 bases outside the gene matches. This CDR3 region has 14 residues. Germline CDR1 reads SEHNR; CDR2 reads FQNEAQ (reference sequence). The CDR3 nucleotides read TGTGCCAGCAGCCTCGGGACAGGGGCTTACGAGCAGTACTTC. It encodes CASSLGTGAYEQYF.

This clone has a single count. One end of the junction is discordant with germline, which a read error may explain. Other DNA variants within this sample encode the same CDR3. V is TRBV27 and J is TRBJ2-1, with 9 bases matching TRBD2. Germline loops: CDR1 MNHEY, CDR2 SMNVEV (reference sequence). The CDR3 covers 13 residues. CDR3 bases: TGTGCCAGCAGTTGGCGGGAGGGCAATGAACAGTTCTTC. Translating it yields CASSWREGNEQFF.

CDR3 in DNA: TGTGCCACCAGCAGAGATCGGACTAGCGGGGGCCGGGGTGAGCAGTTCTTC. As protein: CATSRDRTSGGRGEQFF. The chain couples TRBV15 to TRBJ2-1; 13 nucleotides agree with TRBD2. V lost 0 bases, J lost 9 bases, and 8 bases stayed unmatched. The CDR3 covers 17 residues. Per germline, CDR1 LNHNV and CDR2 YYDKDF (reference sequence). The full variable domain, completed using reference TRBV15 and TRBJ2-1, is DAMVIQNPRYQVTQFGKPVTLSCSQTLNHNVMYWYQQKSSQAPKLLFHYYDKDFNNEADTPDNFQSRRPNTSFCFLDIRSPGLGDTAMYLCATSRDRTSGGRGEQFFGPGTRLTVL.

The rearrangement joins TRBV30 to TRBJ1-2; 9 nucleotides agree with TRBD1. The CDR3 has 13 residues. The V gene's germline CDR1 is GTSNPN and CDR2 SVGIG (reference sequence). The trim removed 3 bases at V and 7 bases at J, leaving 6 bases unmatched. The CDR3 bases are TGTGCCTGGAGGAGAACAGGGGGCTCTGGCTACACCTTC. Amino acids: CAWRRTGGSGYTF.

This chain connects TRBV9 to TRBJ1-2; the match to TRBD1 covers 8 bases. The germline V gene encodes CDR1 SGDLS and CDR2 YYNGEE. Unmatched junction bases numbered 0, after V lost 0 bases and J lost 8 bases. The CDR3 contains 12 residues. CDR3 in amino acids: CASSVDRGGYTF. In DNA, the CDR3 is TGTGCCAGCAGCGTAGACAGGGGGGGCTACACCTTC. The full variable domain, completed using reference TRBV9 and TRBJ1-2, is DSGVTQTPKHLITATGQRVTLRCSPRSGDLSVYWYQQSLDQGLQFLIQYYNGEERAKGNILERFSAQQFPDLHSELNLSSLELGDSALYFCASSVDRGGYTFGSGTRLTVV.

The J gene is TRBJ2-7, the V gene TRBV7-9; TRBD1 matches 8 bases. The J segment lost 2 bases and the V segment lost 1 base, leaving 4 bases of the junction unmatched. Germline assignment: CDR1 SEHNR and CDR2 FQNEAQ (reference sequence). The CDR3 runs 15 residues. The DNA for the CDR3 is TGTGCCAGCAGCTTAGTGGACAGGGTAACCTACGAGCAGTACTTC. Translating it yields CASSLVDRVTYEQYF.

V gene TRBV11-2 combines with J gene TRBJ2-3; D perhaps matches TRBD1 (5 bases). The CDR3 runs 11 residues. Germline V gene lookup returns CDR1 SGHAT and CDR2 FQNNGV. V lost 8 bases and J lost 4, with 7 bases in between. The CDR3 coding sequence is TGTGCCAGCCAGGGTGCAGATACGCAGTATTTT. The encoded protein is CASQGADTQYF.

The chain combines TRBV19 with TRBJ1-2, with TRBD1 as a possible D gene (6 bases). The CDR3 is 15 amino acids. The germline V and J ends were trimmed by 7 bases and 4 bases, with 19 bases remaining between them. In germline, CDR1 is LNHDA, CDR2 SQIVND (reference sequence). Here the CDR3 DNA reads TGTGCCAGTAAAACCCGGACAGTTGAAGGCTATGGCTACACCTTC. Encoded protein: CASKTRTVEGYGYTF. Using reference TRBV19 and TRBJ1-2 for the parts outside the CDR3, the full variable domain is DGGITQSPKYLFRKEGQNVTLSCEQNLNHDAMYWYRQDPGQGLRLIYYSQIVNDFQKGDIAEGYSVSREKKESFPLTVTSAQKNPTAFYLCASKTRTVEGYGYTFGSGTRLTVV.

This sequence joins TRBV7-9 and TRBJ2-3; TRBD1 matches 7 bases. The CDR3 runs 15 residues. Trimming cost V 6 bases and J 4 bases; bases outside gene matches: 10. Germline CDR1 reads SEHNR; CDR2 reads FQNEAQ (reference sequence). CDR3 region: CASRSRQGGPDTQYF. CDR3 sequence (DNA): TGTGCCAGCAGATCAAGACAGGGTGGTCCAGATACGCAGTATTTT.

The chain joins TRBV6-1 to TRBJ1-1; 7 bases line up with TRBD1. The germline V gene has CDR1 MNHNS and CDR2 SASEGT. The CDR3 is made up of 15 amino acids. V dropped 9 bases and J dropped 3; count of bases not matched to a gene: 13. DNA for the CDR3: TGTGCCAGTCGACAGGGTACCGGGAGGGACACTGAAGCTTTCTTT. Residues: CASRQGTGRDTEAFF.

As for this clone: In the same sample, other DNA sequences code for this CDR3. J is TRBJ1-6 and V is TRBV9; possibly TRBD1 for D (5 bases). Germline values: CDR1 SGDLS, CDR2 YYNGEE. V shed 4 bases and J shed 6 bases, with 14 bases lying between them. This CDR3 is built from 15 residues. For the CDR3, the DNA is TGTGCCAGCAGCCCCCGGGACTGGCTTAATTCACCCCTCCACTTT. Amino acid sequence: CASSPRDWLNSPLHF.

The J gene is TRBJ2-2, the V gene TRBV19; unclear D gene. CDR1 is LNHDA, CDR2 SQIVND, per germline (reference sequence). Trimming cost V 5 bases and J 2 bases, with 12 bases left between them. The CDR3 runs to 15 residues. This CDR3 is CASSELQQNTGELFF. The CDR3 DNA is TGTGCCAGTAGTGAACTACAACAAAACACCGGGGAGCTGTTTTTT.

The V gene is TRBV5-1, the J gene TRBJ1-1; D is unresolved. The CDR3 is made up of 13 amino acids. V was cut by 3 bases and J by 1 base, with 7 bases left in between. Germline assignment: CDR1 SGHRS and CDR2 YFSETQ. The CDR3 loop reads CASSSERNTEAFF. CDR3 DNA sequence: TGCGCCAGCAGCTCAGAAAGGAACACTGAAGCTTTCTTT.

The genes are TRBV4-1 and TRBJ1-5; D is perhaps TRBD1 (6 bases). V was pared by 4 bases and J by 1 base, with 14 bases between. The CDR3 totals 16 residues. Germline CDR1 MGHRA, CDR2 YSYEKL. The CDR3: CASSLGAQSSNQPQHF. In DNA, the CDR3 is TGCGCCAGCAGCCTGGGGGCGCAGTCGAGCAATCAGCCCCAGCATTTT.

The chain has TRBV12-5 and TRBJ2-7, with a tentative D call TRBD1 (6 bases). Trimming removed 1 base at V and 6 bases at J, with 10 bases between. Germline CDR1 is LGHNT and CDR2 is FRNRAP. The CDR3 is 13 residues long. Written as DNA, the CDR3 is TGTGCTAGTGGTTTGGCGGACAGCATCGAGCAGTACTTC. This encodes CASGLADSIEQYF.

The CDR3 loop reads CASSLRGPPQTQYF. As DNA, the CDR3 is TGTGCCAGCAGCCTCAGGGGCCCCCCACAGACCCAGTACTTC. This chain joins TRBV11-1 and TRBJ2-5; D may be TRBD1 (6 bases). Germline lookup yields CDR1 SGHAT and CDR2 FQDESV (reference sequence). V shed 5 bases and J shed 6 bases, with 16 bases lying between them. The CDR3 has 14 amino acids.

The chain joins TRBV7-3 to TRBJ2-1; the D gene is possibly TRBD2 (6 bases). V lost 1 base and J lost 0, with 10 bases in between. This CDR3 is 16 amino acids long. The V gene's germline CDR1 is SGHTA and CDR2 FQGTGA. In DNA form, the CDR3 reads TGTGCCAGCAGCTTAAATTACGGGAGCTCCTACAATGAGCAGTTCTTC. Translation: CASSLNYGSSYNEQFF.